Here is one T cell receptor (beta chain) with its context. The sample carries other DNA sequences with the same CDR3. Nashville, Tennessee was home to all donors, each a Caucasian adult. Germline lookup yields CDR1 SGHVS and CDR2 FQNEAQ. V was pared by 1 base and J by 8 bases, with 11 bases between. The length of the CDR3 is 14 residues. This record comes from a study of shared clonotypes between healthy human individuals. The input for sorted-subset replicate PCRs was around 210 ng DNA, 25,000 to 35,000 T cell genomes. This table comes from immunoSEQ multiplex PCR, and its TCRdb copy is limited to in-frame clones, with some not included. The table lists millions of clones, more than 80% of them singletons.

The TCR was taken from a man aged 18 to 35 in good health. The chain is built from TRBV7-8 and TRBJ1-4, with D maybe TRBD1 (6 bases). Sequences were obtained from naive CD4+ T cells sorted from blood. Subset in this sample: CD45RA+ positively selected. The CDR3 nucleotides read TGTGCCAGCAGCTTAGGCGGGGGCAGGGAAAAACTGTTTTTT. Its translation: CASSLGGGREKLFF.